The clone carrying this T cell receptor (beta chain) was observed once. What it binds is not known. Using immunoSEQ multiplex PCR, the repertoire was profiled, and TCRdb retains in-frame clones only, with some absent. The sample includes some 500,000 clones, roughly 95% seen only once; the top ten take around 0.067%. The source of the sample is a study of shared clonotypes between healthy human individuals. Germline lookup yields CDR1 MDHEN and CDR2 SYDVKM. The CDR3 is made up of 14 amino acids. V was clipped by 2 bases and J by 4 bases, with 9 bases between them. Whole-study results and caveats: Donors were few, which limited the genetic and exposure-history diversity represented. The generation probabilities recorded for non-shared clonotypes fell below those of clonotypes shared by all four donors. Sequencing of the sorted subsets was shown by rarefaction to be incomplete despite large depth.

Sequenced input: naive CD4+ T cells sorted from blood. Documented subset: CD45RA+ positively selected. The J gene is TRBJ2-1, the V gene TRBV28; possibly TRBD2 for D (6 bases). The sequence came from a woman in her 30s in good health. DNA of the CDR3: TGTGCCAGCAGTTTAGAGGGAGGTTACAATGAGCAGTTCTTC. Its translation: CASSLEGGYNEQFF.